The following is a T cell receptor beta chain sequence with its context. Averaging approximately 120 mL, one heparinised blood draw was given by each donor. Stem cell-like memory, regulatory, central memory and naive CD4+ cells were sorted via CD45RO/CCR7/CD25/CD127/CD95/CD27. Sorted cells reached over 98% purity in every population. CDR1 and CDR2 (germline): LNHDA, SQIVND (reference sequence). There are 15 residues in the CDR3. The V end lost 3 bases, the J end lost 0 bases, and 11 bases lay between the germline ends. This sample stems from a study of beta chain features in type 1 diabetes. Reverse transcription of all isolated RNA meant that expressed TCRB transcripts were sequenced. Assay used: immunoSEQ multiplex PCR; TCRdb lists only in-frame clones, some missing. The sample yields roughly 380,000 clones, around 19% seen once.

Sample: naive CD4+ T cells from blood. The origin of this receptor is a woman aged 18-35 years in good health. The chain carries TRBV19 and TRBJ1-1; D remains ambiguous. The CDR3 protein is CASSISEQLNTEAFF. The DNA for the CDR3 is TGTGCCAGTAGTATTTCAGAACAGTTGAACACTGAAGCTTTCTTT.